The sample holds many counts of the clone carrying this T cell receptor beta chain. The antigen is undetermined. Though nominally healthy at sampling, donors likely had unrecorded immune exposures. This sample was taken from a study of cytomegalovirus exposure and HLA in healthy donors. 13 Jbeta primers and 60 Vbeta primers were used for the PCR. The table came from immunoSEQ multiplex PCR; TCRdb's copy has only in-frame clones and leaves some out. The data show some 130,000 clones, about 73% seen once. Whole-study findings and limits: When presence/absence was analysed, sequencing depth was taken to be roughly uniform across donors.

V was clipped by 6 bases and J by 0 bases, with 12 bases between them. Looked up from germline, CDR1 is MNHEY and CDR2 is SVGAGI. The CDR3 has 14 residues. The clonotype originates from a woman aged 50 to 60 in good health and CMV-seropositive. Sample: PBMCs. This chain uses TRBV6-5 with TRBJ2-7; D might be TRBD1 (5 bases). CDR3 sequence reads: CASSPGGHSYEQYF. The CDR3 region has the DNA TGTGCCAGCAGCCCCGGCGGACACTCCTACGAGCAGTACTTC.